This T cell receptor (beta chain) appears in the sequencing data of a study of OX40 agonist ivuxolimab in advanced cancers. Looking at the study overall: Ivuxolimab, which targeted the costimulatory receptor OX40 (CD134), was an agonistic, fully human IgG2 monoclonal antibody. Intravenous ivuxolimab was administered to patients every 2 weeks at six dose levels: 0.01, 0.1, 0.3, 1.5, 3 and 10 mg/kg. Among the approximately 50 dose-escalation patients, roughly 20 had hepatocellular carcinoma, approximately 15 melanoma, 9 renal cell carcinoma and 9 head and neck cancer. In the dose-escalation cohort, roughly 82% of patients were male, and the mean age was roughly 60 years with a range of roughly 23 to 79. Prior anti-PD-1, anti-PD-L1 or anti-CTLA-4 therapy was permitted, and checkpoint inhibitors had been received by around 39% of dose-escalation patients. Three dose-escalation patients achieved partial responses, one with hepatocellular carcinoma and two with cutaneous melanoma. Peripheral TCRbeta sequencing was intended to test whether TCR sequence diversity was altered and clonal T-cell expansion was caused by ivuxolimab. The paper describes the monotherapy dose-escalation part (N = 52 patients) of the phase I trial of ivuxolimab.

The trial excluded patients who had a history of autoimmune disease or who were on systemic immunosuppression. In every dose cohort, peripheral blood was drawn for TCR sequencing at baseline, cycle 4 day 1, and cycle 7 day 1. The samples were taken from a phase I, first-in-human, multicenter, open-label dose-escalation trial of ivuxolimab. The trial enrolled adults with locally advanced or metastatic head and neck squamous cell, hepatocellular, melanoma or renal cell carcinoma. Before TCR sequencing, CD4+ T cells and CD8+ T cells from peripheral blood were sorted into separate populations. To sequence the TCRbeta CDR3 region, genomic DNA was isolated from the sorted cells. The immunoSEQ Assay was used for sequencing of TCRbeta CDR3 regions. In its TCRdb copy, this immuneACCESS table keeps in-frame sequences only and misses some clones. Where compared with another copy, unresolved V genes explain less than half of these, and the others have no known cause. Within this sample are about 42,000 clones, with roughly four fifths of them counted one time only. The top ten hold 2.5% to 3% of the sample.

Of note for this clone: What this receptor recognizes is not known. Base qualities were left out, and no much larger clone turns up one base away.

The germline ends are 11 bases apart after V is trimmed by 0 bases and J by 4 bases. Taken from the germline V gene, the CDR1 and CDR2 loops are SGHRS and YFSETQ. The CDR3 goes from the cysteine to the phenylalanine over 15 residues. The DNA shown is the 45-base CDR3, in frame from base 1. What the work shows at the level of the full study, not this receptor alone: Low levels of normalized T-cell clonal expansion were also seen in some patients who did not respond. In the 0.1-3.0 mg/kg groups, partial responders had among the lowest normalized peripheral clonal expansion, particularly in CD8+ T cells. Clonal expansion of both CD4+ and CD8+ blood T cells was observed from baseline to week 6 at doses 0.1 to 3.0 mg/kg. After ivuxolimab, expanded clones were on average more numerous among CD8+ T cells than among CD4+ T cells. The antigen specificity of the clonally expanded peripheral T cells was not determined.

This sequence uses TRBV5-1 and TRBJ2-1, and the D gene may be TRBD2, 6 bases matching. The receptor was derived from an adult with an advanced solid tumor such as melanoma, head and neck, liver or kidney cancer. Sequencing used CD4+ or CD8+ T cells sorted from blood, obtained in a trial of the OX40 agonist ivuxolimab. In nucleotides, the sequence is TGCGCCAGCAGCTTGGGGCCTAGCGAATACAATGAGCAGTTCTTC. Its translation is CASSLGPSEYNEQFF.